The clone carrying this TCR beta chain occurred a few times. Its antigen is not known. TCRdb independently ran MiXCR on the 5' RACE reads; one entry per CDR3 protein. The sample lists about 130,000 distinct CDR3 sequences; 17% were seen once. The ends were cut back, 1 base at V and 1 base at J, with 11 bases in the middle. The CDR3 is made up of 15 amino acids. The germline V gene encodes CDR1 SGDLS and CDR2 YYNGEE. The sample belongs to a study of CD8 T cells in ankylosing spondylitis. Findings and caveats of the study: It appeared that ankylosing spondylitis blood was characterized by a TCR beta motif of roughly 8 highly homologous variants. Significantly higher representation of disease-linked clones was reported for matched ankylosing spondylitis synovial fluid.

This receptor was obtained from a male donor with ankylosing spondylitis. Input material: blood, either unsorted or a sorted T cell fraction (not recorded which). The V and J genes are TRBV9 and TRBJ1-1; D not certain. The CDR3 DNA reads as TGTGCCAGCAGCGTAATTTTTGAGGGGAACACTGAAGCTTTCTTT. It encodes CASSVIFEGNTEAFF.